One sample yielded the 6 T cell receptor beta chains listed below, sequenced in a study of blood T cell repertoires in COVID-19. Produced via immunoSEQ multiplex PCR; TCRdb's table is partial and in-frame only. The sample records around 480,000 clones, approximately 88% being singletons. Sequenced: peripheral blood. The receptors here all came from a woman aged 45-59 years with COVID-19, enrolled during active disease.

The chain joins TRBV15 to TRBJ1-1, with D perhaps TRBD1 (5 bases). This CDR3 is built from 14 residues. The V and J ends lost 0 bases and 4 bases respectively, with 9 bases between them. The germline V gene has CDR1 LNHNV and CDR2 YYDKDF (reference sequence). The CDR3 coding sequence is TGTGCCACCAGCAGAGATAGGGGAAGCACTGAAGCTTTCTTT. This sequence encodes CATSRDRGSTEAFF. Combining the CDR3 with reference TRBV15 and TRBJ1-1 gives the whole variable domain DAMVIQNPRYQVTQFGKPVTLSCSQTLNHNVMYWYQQKSSQAPKLLFHYYDKDFNNEADTPDNFQSRRPNTSFCFLDIRSPGLGDTAMYLCATSRDRGSTEAFFGQGTRLTVV.

The chain joins TRBV7-2 to TRBJ1-4; the D gene is possibly TRBD1 (6 bases). Trimming left V 4 bases short and J 5 bases short, with 17 bases between. This CDR3 spans 16 amino acids. Germline V CDR1 and CDR2: SGHTA, FQGNSA. The CDR3 is CASSSLAQGTNEKLFF. CDR3 DNA: TGTGCCAGCAGCTCATTAGCACAGGGTACGAATGAAAAACTGTTTTTT.

The chain employs TRBV5-1 and TRBJ1-3; weak D call: TRBD1 (5 bases). From germline, CDR1 is SGHRS and CDR2 YFSETQ. The CDR3 has 15 residues. V lost 1 base, J lost 0 bases, and 8 bases lay in between. In DNA form, the CDR3 reads TGCGCCAGCAGCTTGATGGGGGGCTCTGGAAACACCATATATTTT. Protein: CASSLMGGSGNTIYF.

The chain couples TRBV12-3 or TRBV12-4 to TRBJ2-7; 7 bases line up with TRBD2. The CDR3 runs 12 residues. J lost 10 bases, V lost 6 bases, and 9 bases had no gene match. The CDR3 protein is CASRGPAGVQYF. Here the CDR3 DNA reads TGTGCCAGCAGGGGACCCGCGGGGGTACAGTACTTC.

The chain combines TRBV20-1 with TRBJ1-1; 7 nucleotides match TRBD1. From germline, CDR1 is DFQATT and CDR2 SNEGSKA (reference sequence). CDR3 length: 11 amino acids. V gave up 4 bases and J gave up 5 bases; unmatched junction bases: 1. The CDR3 DNA reads TGCAGTGCTACGACAGGGACTGAAGCTTTCTTT. Its protein product is CSATTGTEAFF.

The V gene is TRBV13, the J gene TRBJ1-1; D ambiguous. The ends were cut back, 2 bases at V and 8 bases at J, with 15 bases in the middle. The germline V gene encodes CDR1 PRHDT and CDR2 FYEKMQ (reference sequence). The CDR3 length is 14 residues. The CDR3 coding sequence is TGTGCCAGCAGCTTAAAATGGCCTCCTGAAGAAGCTTTCTTT. Amino acid sequence: CASSLKWPPEEAFF.